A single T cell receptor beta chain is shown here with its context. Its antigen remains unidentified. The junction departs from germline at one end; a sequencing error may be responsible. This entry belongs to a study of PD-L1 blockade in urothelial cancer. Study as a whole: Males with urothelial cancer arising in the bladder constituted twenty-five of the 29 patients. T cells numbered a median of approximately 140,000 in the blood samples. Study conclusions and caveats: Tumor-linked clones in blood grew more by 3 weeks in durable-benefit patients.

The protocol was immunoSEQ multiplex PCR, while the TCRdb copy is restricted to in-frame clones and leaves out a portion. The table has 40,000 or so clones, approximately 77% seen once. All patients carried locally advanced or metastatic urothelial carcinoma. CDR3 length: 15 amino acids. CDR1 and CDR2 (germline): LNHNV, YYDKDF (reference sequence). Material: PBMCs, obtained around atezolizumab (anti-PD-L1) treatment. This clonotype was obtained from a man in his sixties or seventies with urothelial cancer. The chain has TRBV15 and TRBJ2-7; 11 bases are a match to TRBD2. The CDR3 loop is CATSRDKASGRPLGF. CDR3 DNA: TGTGCCACCAGCAGAGATAAAGCTAGCGGGAGGCCCCTCGGCTTC.